What follows are 17 T cell receptor beta chains derived from one specimen sequenced in a study of cytomegalovirus exposure and HLA in healthy donors. Use of 60 Vbeta and 13 Jbeta primers characterized the PCR. The repertoire was sequenced with immunoSEQ multiplex PCR; TCRdb's copy has only in-frame clones and lacks some. The table lists 99,000 or so clones, about 80% of them singletons, with under 4.5% in the top ten. Material: PBMCs. These receptors were obtained from a female donor in good health and CMV-seropositive.

This chain joins TRBV19 and TRBJ2-5, with unresolved D. Near its end, the DNA agrees better with TRBJ2-7, so the J call may be wrong. CDR3 length equals 12 residues. CDR1 LNHDA and CDR2 SQIVND come from the germline V gene (reference sequence). The CDR3 DNA reads as TGTACATTGCGGTGGGTGGACTACGAGCAGTACTTC. As protein: CTLRWVDYEQYF.

V gene TRBV5-1 combines with J gene TRBJ2-1; perhaps TRBD1 as D (5 bases). Looked up from germline, CDR1 is SGHRS and CDR2 is YFSETQ. V lost 2 bases and J lost 5, with 5 bases in between. The length of the CDR3 is 12 residues. The CDR3 region has the DNA TGCGCCAGCAGCTTAGGGGACAATGAGCAGTTCTTC. Protein: CASSLGDNEQFF.

The chain carries TRBV19 and TRBJ2-1; 7 nucleotides agree with TRBD1. Trimming removed 6 bases from V and 12 bases from J; junction bases left unmatched: 8. Germline CDR1 reads LNHDA; CDR2 reads SQIVND (reference sequence). CDR3 length equals 12 residues. CDR3 nucleotides: TGTGCCAGTAGCGTAGGACAGGCCGGGCAGTTCTTC. It specifies CASSVGQAGQFF.

The chain uses TRBV7-8 and TRBJ2-7; 9 nucleotides match TRBD2. CDR3 length equals 15 residues. Unmatched junction bases numbered 3, after V lost 1 base and J lost 2 bases. The germline V gene has CDR1 SGHVS and CDR2 FQNEAQ. The CDR3 loop is CASSLEGGRAYEQYF. The CDR3 bases are TGTGCCAGCAGCTTAGAGGGCGGGAGGGCCTACGAGCAGTACTTC.

The CDR3 is CASSSVAGVGNEQFF. The CDR3 DNA follows: TGCGCCAGCAGCTCCGTAGCGGGAGTGGGCAATGAGCAGTTCTTC. V gene TRBV5-1 combines with J gene TRBJ2-1, with 9 bases identical to TRBD2. V dropped 3 bases and J dropped 6; count of bases not matched to a gene: 7. The CDR3 length is 15 residues. Germline assignment: CDR1 SGHRS and CDR2 YFSETQ.

The chain uses TRBV4-1 and TRBJ2-1, with 8 bases identical to TRBD2. The CDR3 is made up of 17 amino acids. Germline assignment: CDR1 MGHRA and CDR2 YSYEKL. The J segment lost 3 bases and the V segment lost 0 bases, leaving 7 bases of the junction unmatched. DNA for the CDR3: TGCGCCAGCAGCCAAGAACGTGCGGGGGGCTTCTACAATGAGCAGTTCTTC. It codes for CASSQERAGGFYNEQFF.

The rearrangement uses TRBV5-4 and TRBJ1-1; 10 bases are shared with TRBD1. The CDR3 is 14 residues long. The V and J ends lost 5 bases and 6 bases, in that order; junction bases with no gene match: 7. Germline-derived CDR1 and CDR2 are SGHNT and YYREEE (reference sequence). The CDR3 DNA is TGTGCCAGCAGGATGAGGGACAGGGGCCCTGAAGCTTTCTTT. The encoded protein is CASRMRDRGPEAFF.

The chain joins TRBV5-5 to TRBJ1-4, with 12 bases aligning to TRBD1. Germline V gene lookup returns CDR1 SGHKS and CDR2 YYEKEE (reference sequence). This CDR3 spans 15 amino acids. Trimming took 4 bases from V and 7 from J; bases not matched to a gene: 5. The CDR3 DNA sequence: TGTGCCAGCAGCCCGGGGGACAGGGGGCCTGAAAAACTGTTTTTT. This encodes CASSPGDRGPEKLFF.

This chain uses TRBV19 with TRBJ2-7; 9 nucleotides match TRBD1. V lost 7 bases to trimming and J lost 3 bases; unmatched junction nucleotides: 13. There are 16 residues in the CDR3. Germline CDR1 and CDR2: LNHDA and SQIVND (reference sequence). The CDR3 DNA follows: TGTGCCAGTAAGAGGCAAGGACAGGGGATCGACTACGAGCAGTACTTC. It is translated as CASKRQGQGIDYEQYF.

This chain uses TRBV5-1 with TRBJ2-7; D perhaps matches TRBD1 (6 bases). The ends were cut back, 4 bases at V and 4 bases at J, with 9 bases in the middle. Germline-derived CDR1 and CDR2 are SGHRS and YFSETQ. This CDR3 region has 12 residues. In DNA form, the CDR3 reads TGCGCCAGCAGCCCGACAGGATACGAGCAGTACTTC. Encoded protein: CASSPTGYEQYF.

This chain uses TRBV7-9 with TRBJ2-7, with 7 bases that match TRBD2. V shed 4 bases and J 5 bases; nucleotides not matched to a gene: 11. Germline V gene sequence: CDR1 SEHNR, CDR2 FQNEAQ (reference sequence). This CDR3 has 15 residues. CDR3 loop: CASSSWKGGVHEQYF. The CDR3 nucleotides read TGTGCCAGCAGCTCATGGAAGGGAGGGGTCCACGAGCAGTACTTC.

This clone was seen a few times. The chain joins TRBV4-2 to TRBJ2-7; D call uncertain. V was pared by 11 bases and J by 2 bases, with 13 bases between. Per germline, CDR1 LGHNA and CDR2 YNFKEQ. The CDR3 loop spans 12 amino acids. CDR3 loop: CAGVGRPYEQYF. CDR3 DNA: TGTGCCGGCGTGGGCCGTCCCTACGAGCAGTACTTC.

The CDR3 sequence: CASSLGPVHQPQHF. The CDR3 nucleotides read TGTGCCAGCAGCTTGGGGCCAGTTCATCAGCCCCAGCATTTT. The genes are TRBV5-6 and TRBJ1-5; D call uncertain. Trimming took 0 bases from V and 5 from J, leaving 9 bases between them. CDR1 SGHDT and CDR2 YYEEEE come from the germline V gene. This CDR3 spans 14 amino acids. The full variable domain, with the rest looked up from reference TRBV5-6 and TRBJ1-5, is DAGVTQSPTHLIKTRGQQVTLRCSPKSGHDTVSWYQQALGQGPQFIFQYYEEEERQRGNFPDRFSGHQFPNYSSELNVNALLLGDSALYLCASSLGPVHQPQHFGDGTRLSIL.

This clone has just one count. The sample carries other DNA sequences with the same CDR3. The rearrangement links TRBV7-8 to TRBJ2-7; D may be TRBD2 (6 bases). Germline V CDR1 and CDR2: SGHVS, FQNEAQ. The CDR3 spans 15 residues. Trimming left V 4 bases short and J 4 bases short, with 17 bases between. The CDR3 protein is CASSSRASASYEQYF. CDR3 coding DNA: TGTGCCAGCAGCTCCCGAGCTAGCGCTTCTTACGAGCAGTACTTC.

The chain uses TRBV10-3 and TRBJ1-4, with D possibly TRBD1 on 5 matching bases. The germline V gene has CDR1 ENHRY and CDR2 SYGVKD. The germline V and J ends were trimmed by 0 bases and 5 bases, with 10 bases remaining between them. The CDR3 is 15 residues long. This chain's CDR3 is CAISESPGLNEKLFF. The CDR3 DNA is TGTGCCATCAGTGAGTCGCCGGGACTCAATGAAAAACTGTTTTTT.

V and J are TRBV9 and TRBJ2-3; 12 bases are a match to TRBD2. CDR3 length: 15 residues. The junction had 8 bases not matched to a gene; V was cut back by 4 bases and J by 8 bases. Germline V lookup: CDR1 SGDLS, CDR2 YYNGEE. Here the CDR3 DNA reads TGTGCCAGCAGCCTGACTAGCGGGAGTCTGACTACGCAGTATTTT. It is translated as CASSLTSGSLTTQYF.

V is TRBV7-2 and J is TRBJ2-7, with TRBD2 identical over 12 bases. The length of the CDR3 is 18 residues. Germline CDR1 reads SGHTA; CDR2 reads FQGNSA. Germline trimming cut 1 base from V and 3 bases from J; bases unmatched to any gene: 10. The CDR3 region has the DNA TGTGCCAGCAGCTTAGGTGTTGCTAGCGGGGGGGCGAGCTACGAGCAGTACTTC. Its protein is CASSLGVASGGASYEQYF.